This TCR beta chain was recovered during a study of blood T cell repertoires in COVID-19. The overall study: Samples came from the United States, Italy and Spain, spanning acute and convalescent COVID-19. PBMCs, B-cell-depleted T cells, or T cells were the source of the cDNA or gDNA that made up the material.

Authors' processing steps: Estimates of nucleated cell counts were drawn from the amplification of reference gene primers. Clones were sequenced by immunoSEQ multiplex PCR, and TCRdb holds only the in-frame ones, with some missing. The V and J calls and the clone size are those of that table, but D and trimming were determined from the DNA. The data contain roughly 220,000 clones, more than 80% of them seen just once; the ten biggest clones take up 3% to 4.5%. All enrollees were about 18 to 89 years old and from about two dozen US areas. This receptor was obtained from a woman aged 40 to 50 with acute COVID-19. Sequencing was done on a sample of PBMCs or T cells enriched from blood (not recorded which).

CDR3 coding DNA: TGCGCCAGCAGCTCCGACTGGAGCTCCTACAATGAGCAGTTCTTC. It translates to CASSSDWSSYNEQFF. The chain employs TRBV4-3 and TRBJ2-1; D unresolved. Per the germline V gene, CDR1 is LGHNA and CDR2 is YSLEER. The CDR3 covers 15 residues. V gave up 5 bases and J gave up 0 bases, with 11 bases separating them.